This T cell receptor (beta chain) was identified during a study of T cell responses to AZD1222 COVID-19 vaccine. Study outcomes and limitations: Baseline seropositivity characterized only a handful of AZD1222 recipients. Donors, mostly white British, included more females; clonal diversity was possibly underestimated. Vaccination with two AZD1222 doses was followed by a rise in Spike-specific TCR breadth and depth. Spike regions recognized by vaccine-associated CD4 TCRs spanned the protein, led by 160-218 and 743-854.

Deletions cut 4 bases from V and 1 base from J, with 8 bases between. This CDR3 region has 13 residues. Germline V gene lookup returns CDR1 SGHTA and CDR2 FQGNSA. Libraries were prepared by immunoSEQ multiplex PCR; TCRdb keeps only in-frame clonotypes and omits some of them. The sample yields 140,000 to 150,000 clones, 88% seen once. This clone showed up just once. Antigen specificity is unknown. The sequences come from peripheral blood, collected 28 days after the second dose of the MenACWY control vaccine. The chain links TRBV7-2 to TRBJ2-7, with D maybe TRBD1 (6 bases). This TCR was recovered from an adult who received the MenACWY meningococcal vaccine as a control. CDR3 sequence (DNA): TGTGCCAGCAGCTACACAGGGTCCTACGAGCAGTACTTC. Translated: CASSYTGSYEQYF.